A few counts support the clone carrying this T cell receptor (beta chain). The V end was cut by 1 base, the J end by 10 bases, with 9 bases between. Germline V gives CDR1 SGHKS, CDR2 YYEKEE (reference sequence). This CDR3 is built from 13 residues. The source of the sample is a study of blood T cell repertoires in COVID-19. The overall study: Researchers got acute and convalescent COVID-19 samples from the United States, Italy and Spain. T cells, B-cell-depleted T cells, or PBMCs provided the cDNA or gDNA that served as material.

Per the study methods: Nucleated cell number was recorded as an estimate derived from reference gene primer amplification. TCRdb keeps only in-frame clones here, not all; method: immunoSEQ multiplex PCR. V, J and clone size reflect that table, while D and trimming were determined from the DNA. Of fewer than 300,000 clones detected, about 80% appear once; the ten largest clones hold 3.3%. Specimen: peripheral blood. This TCR came from a woman older than 75 with acute or convalescent COVID-19. The chain joins TRBV5-5 to TRBJ1-6, with D maybe TRBD1 (5 bases). The CDR3 loop is CASSLQGQSPLHF. CDR3 nucleotide sequence: TGTGCCAGCAGCTTGCAGGGCCAATCACCCCTCCACTTT.